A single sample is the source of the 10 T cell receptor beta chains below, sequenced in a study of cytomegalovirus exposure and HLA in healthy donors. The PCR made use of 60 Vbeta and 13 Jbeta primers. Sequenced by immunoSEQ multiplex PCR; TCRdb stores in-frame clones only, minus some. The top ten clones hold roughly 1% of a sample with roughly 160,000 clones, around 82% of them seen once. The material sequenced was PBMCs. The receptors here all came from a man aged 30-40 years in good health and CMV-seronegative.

The chain's CDR3 is CASSSPGLAIDTQYF. The CDR3 region has the DNA TGTGCCAGCAGCTCACCGGGACTAGCTATAGATACGCAGTATTTT. The chain combines TRBV5-4 with TRBJ2-3; TRBD2 agrees at 9 bases. There are 15 residues in the CDR3. V gave up 3 bases and J gave up 5 bases; unmatched junction bases: 7. Per germline, CDR1 SGHNT and CDR2 YYREEE (reference sequence).

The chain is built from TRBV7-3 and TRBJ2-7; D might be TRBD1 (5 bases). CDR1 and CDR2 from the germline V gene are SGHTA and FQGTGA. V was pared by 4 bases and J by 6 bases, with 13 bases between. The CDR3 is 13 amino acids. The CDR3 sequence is CASSSGRGAEQYF. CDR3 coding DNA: TGTGCCAGCAGCTCGGGCCGTGGGGCCGAGCAGTACTTC.

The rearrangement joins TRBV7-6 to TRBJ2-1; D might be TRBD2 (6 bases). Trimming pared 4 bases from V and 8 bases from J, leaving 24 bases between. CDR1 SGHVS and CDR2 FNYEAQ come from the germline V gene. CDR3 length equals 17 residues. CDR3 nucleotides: TGTGCCAGCAGCTCCCCTCCCCGACTAGGGCGTGTCGATGAGCAGTTCTTC. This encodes CASSSPPRLGRVDEQFF.

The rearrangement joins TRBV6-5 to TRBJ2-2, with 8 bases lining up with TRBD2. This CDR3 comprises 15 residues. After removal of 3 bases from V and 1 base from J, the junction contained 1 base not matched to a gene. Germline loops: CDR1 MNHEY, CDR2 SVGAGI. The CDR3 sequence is CASSYTSGNTGELFF. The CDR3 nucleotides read TGTGCCAGCAGTTATACTAGCGGGAACACCGGGGAGCTGTTTTTT.

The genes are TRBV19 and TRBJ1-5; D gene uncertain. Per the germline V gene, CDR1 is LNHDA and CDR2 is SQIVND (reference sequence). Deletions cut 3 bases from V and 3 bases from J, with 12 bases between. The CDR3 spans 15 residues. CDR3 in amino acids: CASSIRGPHNQPQHF. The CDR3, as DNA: TGTGCCAGTAGTATCCGGGGTCCCCACAATCAGCCCCAGCATTTT.

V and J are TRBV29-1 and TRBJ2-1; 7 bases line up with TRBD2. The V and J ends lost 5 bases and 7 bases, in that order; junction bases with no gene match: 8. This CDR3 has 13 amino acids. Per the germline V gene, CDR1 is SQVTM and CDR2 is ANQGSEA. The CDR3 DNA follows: TGCAGCGTTCGGACTAGACAGCCGAATGAGCAGTTCTTC. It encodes CSVRTRQPNEQFF.

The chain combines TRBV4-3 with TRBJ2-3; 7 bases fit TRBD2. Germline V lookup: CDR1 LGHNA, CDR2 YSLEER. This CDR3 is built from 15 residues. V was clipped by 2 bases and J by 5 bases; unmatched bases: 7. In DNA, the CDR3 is TGCGCCAGCAGCCAATGGGTAGCGGGTGGAGATACGCAGTATTTT. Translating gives CASSQWVAGGDTQYF.

CDR3 amino acids: CASSQDLLAGSEQFF. CDR3 DNA: TGCGCCAGCAGCCAAGATCTACTAGCGGGCTCTGAGCAGTTCTTC. The chain has TRBV4-3 and TRBJ2-1; TRBD2 matches 9 bases. The CDR3 loop spans 15 amino acids. CDR1 is LGHNA, CDR2 YSLEER, per germline. V was clipped by 0 bases and J by 9 bases; unmatched bases: 6.

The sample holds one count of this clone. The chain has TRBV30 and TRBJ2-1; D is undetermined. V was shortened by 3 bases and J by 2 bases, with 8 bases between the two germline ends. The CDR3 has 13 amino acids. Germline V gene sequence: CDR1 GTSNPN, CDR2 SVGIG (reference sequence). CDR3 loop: CAWRASAYNEQFF. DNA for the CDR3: TGTGCCTGGAGGGCCAGCGCCTACAATGAGCAGTTCTTC.

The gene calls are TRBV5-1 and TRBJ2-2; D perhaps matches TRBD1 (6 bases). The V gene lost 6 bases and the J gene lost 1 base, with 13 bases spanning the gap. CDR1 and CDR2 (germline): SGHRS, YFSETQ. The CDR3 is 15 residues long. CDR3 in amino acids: CASIWDTVNTGELFF. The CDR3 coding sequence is TGCGCCAGCATCTGGGACACGGTGAACACCGGGGAGCTGTTTTTT.